This record looks at one T cell receptor (beta chain) sequence and its context. Its antigen remains unidentified. This specimen comes from a study of cytomegalovirus exposure and HLA in healthy donors. General study findings and limits: It has been reported that TCR beta sequences accurately predicted the HLA-A and HLA-B alleles of most subjects. An analysis done earlier found most TCR beta V segments productive about 87% or about 30% of the time. Analysis was carried out at a later point, and it linked a missense DCLRE1C variant to TCR beta V- and J-gene trimming.

Though nominally healthy at sampling, donors likely had unrecorded immune exposures. CDR1 is LGHNA, CDR2 YNFKEQ, per germline. V dropped 0 bases and J dropped 3 bases, with 12 bases sitting between them. This CDR3 comprises 16 residues. PCR employed 60 Vbeta and 13 Jbeta primers. Libraries were prepared by immunoSEQ multiplex PCR; TCRdb keeps only in-frame clonotypes and omits some of them. Counted here are tens of thousands of clones, around 73% occurring once; the ten biggest clones make up under 4%. The chain recombines TRBV4-2 with TRBJ1-5; D is ambiguous. Sequencing was done on a sample of PBMCs. This clonotype was obtained from a woman aged 40 to 50 in good health and CMV-seronegative. CDR3 sequence: CASSQEARANNQPQHF. CDR3 DNA: TGTGCCAGCAGCCAAGAAGCGCGGGCAAACAATCAGCCCCAGCATTTT.